The sequence of this T cell receptor beta chain was determined in a study of T-cell memory formation after mild COVID-19. Findings and limits, study-wide: CD4+ contracting clones were mainly CM and EM; CD8+ ones, EMRA.

In regard to this clonotype: Its matching antigen is unknown. An end of the junction differs from the germline gene, which may be a read error.

TCRdb passed the 5' RACE reads through MiXCR, listing each CDR3 protein once. The top ten hold about 12% of the sample, which has about half a million distinct CDR3 sequences, approximately 18% seen once. CDR3 size: 14 residues. Germline V CDR1 and CDR2: SNHLY, FYNNEI. Specimen: PBMCs or a T cell subset sorted from them (not recorded which). The receptor was isolated from an adult woman who had mild COVID-19 (a few samples of this study predate the infection). Cell type and time point are not known. The gene calls are TRBV2 and TRBJ1-2; D possibly corresponds to TRBD1 (6 bases). The CDR3 nucleotides read TGTGCCAGCAGGGCAGGGGTGGACCTCTATGGCTACTCCTTC. Its translation is CASRAGVDLYGYSF.